These T cell receptor beta chains were read from a single sample in a study of cytomegalovirus exposure and HLA in healthy donors. Here immunoSEQ multiplex PCR was the method, and the copy in TCRdb shows in-frame clones only, minus some. The data show about 160,000 clones, about four fifths seen once. The sample comprised PBMCs. Every receptor here comes from a woman aged 45-59 years in good health and CMV-seronegative. The CDR3 runs from the conserved cysteine through the conserved F or W. The D gene is left open where the match is weak. Not all rows give a size; the values are once, few, many and, for expanded clones, a class.

d_call	clone_size	j_call	v_call	cdr3_nt	cdr3_aa
TRBD1	once	TRBJ2-3	TRBV2	TGTGCCAGCGGGGGACAGGGTCTTGATACGCAGTATTTT	CASGGQGLDTQYF
-	-	TRBJ2-1	TRBV5-8	TGTGCCAGCAGCTTGGATGCTGACAAATCGATCTACAATGAGCAGTTCTTC	CASSLDADKSIYNEQFF
-	-	TRBJ2-7	TRBV7-2	TGTGCCAGCAGCTTAAGGGACATGAAATGGGAGCAGTACTTC	CASSLRDMKWEQYF
TRBD2	-	TRBJ2-1	TRBV10-3	TGTGCCATCAGTCAAAAGCGGGAGGGCCTCGACAATGAGCAGTTCTTC	CAISQKREGLDNEQFF
-	-	TRBJ1-5	TRBV14	TGTGCCAGCAGCCAGCTAGGGGAAAATCAGCCCCAGCATTTT	CASSQLGENQPQHF
TRBD2	once	TRBJ2-1	TRBV5-1	TGCGCCAGCAGCTCCTTAGCGGGAGGGGCTTACAATGAGCAGTTCTTC	CASSSLAGGAYNEQFF
TRBD2	-	TRBJ2-7	TRBV7-2	TGTGCCAGCAGCTCCAGAGCGGGAGGACCCTCCTACGAGCAGTACTTC	CASSSRAGGPSYEQYF
-	-	TRBJ1-1	TRBV5-4	TGTGCCGACCACCCTCCGGGGGGCAGAGGGAACACTGAAGCTTTCTTT	CADHPPGGRGNTEAFF
TRBD2	-	TRBJ2-1	TRBV19	TGTGCCAGTAGTAACCCACTAGCGGGGGAGGGACGTGAGCAGTTCTTC	CASSNPLAGEGREQFF
-	-	TRBJ2-1	TRBV10-3	TGTGCCACCTTGACAGAAAATAATGAGCAGTTCTTC	CATLTENNEQFF
-	-	TRBJ2-7	TRBV5-6	TGTGCCAGCAGCACAAACAGGGCAGGCGAGCAGTACTTC	CASSTNRAGEQYF
TRBD1	-	TRBJ2-1	TRBV7-9	TGTGCCAGCAGCTCCCGGGACAGGGGTAACAATGAGCAGTTCTTC	CASSSRDRGNNEQFF
-	-	TRBJ1-1	TRBV19	TGTGCCAGTATTTCGTTCACTGAAGCTTTCTTT	CASISFTEAFF
-	-	TRBJ2-1	TRBV7-2	TGTGCCAGCAGCTTAGACGGGATGAGCTCCTACAATGAGCAGTTCTTC	CASSLDGMSSYNEQFF
-	-	TRBJ1-2	TRBV5-6	TGTGCCAGCAGCCCCCGGGTGGATGGCTACACCTTC	CASSPRVDGYTF
-	-	TRBJ1-4	TRBV4-1	TGCGCCAGCAGCCAAGATGGGCTGAATAATGAAAAACTGTTTTTT	CASSQDGLNNEKLFF
TRBD1	few	TRBJ1-2	TRBV6-6	TGTGCCAGCAGCAAGGGACAGCTTAACTATGGCTACACCTTC	CASSKGQLNYGYTF
TRBD1	-	TRBJ2-7	TRBV5-1	TGCGCCAGCAGCTTGGGACAGGGGGGTGACGAGCAGTACTTC	CASSLGQGGDEQYF
-	-	TRBJ2-7	TRBV18	TGTGCCAGCTCAAACAGCCTCTACGAGCAGTACTTC	CASSNSLYEQYF
TRBD2	-	TRBJ2-1	TRBV7-7	TGTGCCAGCAGCTTCGGTCTAGCGGGAGGCAATGAGCAGTTCTTC	CASSFGLAGGNEQFF
TRBD1	few	TRBJ1-2	TRBV7-2	TGTGCCAGCAGCCGGAGACAGGGGTATGGCTACACCTTC	CASSRRQGYGYTF
-	-	TRBJ2-1	TRBV5-4	TGTGCCAGCAGCTTGGAGGCAGGGATGGTCGATGAGCAGTTCTTC	CASSLEAGMVDEQFF
TRBD2	-	TRBJ2-7	TRBV7-2	TGTGCCAGCAGCTTTTACCTAGCGGGGGGGTCGCAGTACTTC	CASSFYLAGGSQYF
-	once	TRBJ2-5	TRBV29-1	TGCAGCGTGGGGCGGGAGACCCAGTACTTC	CSVGRETQYF
-	-	TRBJ2-2	TRBV7-2	TGTGCCAGCAGCTTAGACGGGGTGGGCGGGGAGCTGTTTTTT	CASSLDGVGGELFF
TRBD1	once	TRBJ1-2	TRBV13	TGTGCCAGCAGCCCGGACAGGGGGACGCATGACTATGGCTACACCTTC	CASSPDRGTHDYGYTF
-	-	TRBJ2-5	TRBV2	TGTGCCAGCAGTGGGGACTTCCAAGAGACCCAGTACTTC	CASSGDFQETQYF
-	-	TRBJ2-1	TRBV28	TGTGCCAGCAGCCCTATTACAGGGTCTGGGTTCTTC	CASSPITGSGFF
-	-	TRBJ2-3	TRBV7-8	TGTGCCAGCAGCTTGACTGGCTCCGAGGGCACAGATACGCAGTATTTT	CASSLTGSEGTDTQYF
TRBD2	-	TRBJ2-1	TRBV13	TGTGCCAGCAGCTTAGGGGCTAGCGGGGGGATAGGGAATGAGCAGTTCTTC	CASSLGASGGIGNEQFF
TRBD1	-	TRBJ2-7	TRBV7-9	TGTGCCAGCAGCTATTCCGGGACGGACAGGGGCGGGTTGTACTTC	CASSYSGTDRGGLYF
-	-	TRBJ2-5	TRBV2	TGTGCCAGCAGTGATATCAGCGGCCAAGAGACCCAGTACTTC	CASSDISGQETQYF
-	-	TRBJ2-2	TRBV30	TGTGCCTGGAAACGGGGAATCAACACCGGGGAGCTGTTTTTT	CAWKRGINTGELFF
-	-	TRBJ2-1	TRBV2	TGTGCCAGCAGTGAAGGGGATGAGGGCTCCTACAATGAGCAGTTCTTC	CASSEGDEGSYNEQFF
TRBD2	-	TRBJ2-3	TRBV6-5	TGTGCCAATAGGGGACTAGCGGGAAGAGCAGATACGCAGTATTTT	CANRGLAGRADTQYF
TRBD1	-	TRBJ2-5	TRBV7-2	TGTGCCAGCAGTCCCGGGACAGGGATAGAGACCCAGTACTTC	CASSPGTGIETQYF
-	-	TRBJ1-2	TRBV5-1	TGCGCCAGCAGCTTAGGGGCAGCCTCTAGCTATGGCTACACCTTC	CASSLGAASSYGYTF
-	once	TRBJ2-1	TRBV7-2	TGTGCCAGCAGCGGCAGGGTAGCGCAGTTCTTC	CASSGRVAQFF
TRBD2	-	TRBJ2-7	TRBV18	TGTGCCAGCTCACCAGACGACATAGCGGGGGGGCTAGGCGAGCAGTACTTC	CASSPDDIAGGLGEQYF
-	-	TRBJ1-1	TRBV19	TGTGCCAGTATTCGGGGGACGGGGAACACTGAAGCTTTCTTT	CASIRGTGNTEAFF
TRBD1	few	TRBJ1-4	TRBV18	TGTGCCAGCTCACCTGGGACAGTCCAGAATGAAAAACTGTTTTTT	CASSPGTVQNEKLFF
-	-	TRBJ1-5	TRBV2	TGTGCCAGCAGTGCAGGGTTGGGCCAGCCCCAGCATTTT	CASSAGLGQPQHF
TRBD1	-	TRBJ1-2	TRBV28	TGTGCCAGCGGACAGGGAAGGTATGGCTACACCTTC	CASGQGRYGYTF
TRBD1	-	TRBJ2-5	TRBV5-1	TGCGCCAGCAGCGGGACAGAGCCTTTCCAAGAGACCCAGTACTTC	CASSGTEPFQETQYF
-	-	TRBJ2-1	TRBV4-2	TGTGCCAGCAGCCAAACCACCGCGGGTGAGCAGTTCTTC	CASSQTTAGEQFF
-	few	TRBJ2-2	TRBV11-2	TGTGCCAGCAGCTTAACCCGGACAGAACGCACCGGGGAGCTGTTTTTT	CASSLTRTERTGELFF
-	-	TRBJ1-1	TRBV19	TGTGCCAGTAGGACACGAGGGTTTGGAGCAGTTGTGGATAATGAAGCTTTCTTT	CASRTRGFGAVVDNEAFF
-	-	TRBJ1-2	TRBV7-3	TGTGCCAGCAGCCCCTCCGACACATATGGCTACACCTTC	CASSPSDTYGYTF